This T cell receptor (beta chain) is drawn from a study of T cells expressing NK-cell markers. The TCR beta cDNA came from 5'RACE template switching with UMIs. TCRdb re-called the 5' RACE reads, yielding one record per CDR3 amino acid sequence without DNA. Its clone listing holds more than 120,000 distinct CDR3 sequences. The CDR3 covers 16 residues. Germline V CDR1 and CDR2: SGHKS, YYEKEE (reference sequence). Overall study results and limits: What remained unclear was the HCMV specificity of expanded NKG2C+ T cell clones.

Comment on this clonotype: Its antigen is still unknown.

Sequencing was performed on blood T cells: a sorted CD56 or NKG2C T cell subset, CD4+ or CD8+ T cells, or bulk PBMC T cells (not recorded which). The chain carries TRBV5-5 and TRBJ2-2; the TCRdb call, TRBD2, lacks DNA for checking. The receptor was isolated from a man in his late teens or twenties in good health. CDR3 sequence: CASSGRDGPNTGELFF.